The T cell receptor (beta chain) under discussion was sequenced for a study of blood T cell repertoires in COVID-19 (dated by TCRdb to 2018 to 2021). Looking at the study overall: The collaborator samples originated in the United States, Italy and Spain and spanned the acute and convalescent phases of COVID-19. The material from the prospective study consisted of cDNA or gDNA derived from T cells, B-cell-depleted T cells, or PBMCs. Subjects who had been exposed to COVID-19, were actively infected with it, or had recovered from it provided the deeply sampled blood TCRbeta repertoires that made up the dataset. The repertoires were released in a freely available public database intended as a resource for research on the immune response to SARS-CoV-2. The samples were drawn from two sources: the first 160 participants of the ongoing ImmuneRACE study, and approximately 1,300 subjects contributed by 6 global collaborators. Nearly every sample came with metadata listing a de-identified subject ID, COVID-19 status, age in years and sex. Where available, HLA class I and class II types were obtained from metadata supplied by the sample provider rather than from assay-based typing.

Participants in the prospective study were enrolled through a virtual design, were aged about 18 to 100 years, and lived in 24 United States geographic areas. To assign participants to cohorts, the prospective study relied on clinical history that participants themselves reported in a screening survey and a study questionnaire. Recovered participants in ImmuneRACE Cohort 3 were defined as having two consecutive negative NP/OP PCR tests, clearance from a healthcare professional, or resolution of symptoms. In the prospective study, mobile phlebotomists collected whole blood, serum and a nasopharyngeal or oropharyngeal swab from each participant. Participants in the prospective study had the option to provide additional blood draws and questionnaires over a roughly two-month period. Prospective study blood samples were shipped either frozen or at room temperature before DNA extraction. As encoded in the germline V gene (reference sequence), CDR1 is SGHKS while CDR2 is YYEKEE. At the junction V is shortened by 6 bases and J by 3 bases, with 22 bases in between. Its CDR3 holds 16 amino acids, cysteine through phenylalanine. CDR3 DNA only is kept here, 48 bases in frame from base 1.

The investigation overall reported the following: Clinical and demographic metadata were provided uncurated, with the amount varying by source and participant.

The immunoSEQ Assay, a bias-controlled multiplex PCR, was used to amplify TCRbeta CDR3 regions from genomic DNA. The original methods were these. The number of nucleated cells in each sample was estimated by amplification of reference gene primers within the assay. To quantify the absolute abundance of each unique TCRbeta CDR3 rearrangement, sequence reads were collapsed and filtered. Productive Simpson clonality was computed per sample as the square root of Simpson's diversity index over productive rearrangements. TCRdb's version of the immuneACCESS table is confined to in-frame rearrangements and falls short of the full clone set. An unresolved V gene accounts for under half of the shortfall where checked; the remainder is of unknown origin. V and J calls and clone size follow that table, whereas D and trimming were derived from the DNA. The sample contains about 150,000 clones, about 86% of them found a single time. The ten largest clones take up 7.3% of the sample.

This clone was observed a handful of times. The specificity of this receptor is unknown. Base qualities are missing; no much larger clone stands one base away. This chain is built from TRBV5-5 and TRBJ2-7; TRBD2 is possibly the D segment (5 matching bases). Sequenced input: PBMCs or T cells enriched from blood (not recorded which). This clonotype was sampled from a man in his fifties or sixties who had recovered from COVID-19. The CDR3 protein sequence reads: CASTFHGRPTSYEQYF. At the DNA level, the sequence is TGTGCCAGCACCTTCCACGGTCGGCCCACTAGCTACGAGCAGTACTTC.